The 26 T cell receptor beta chains given below trace back to one sample, sequenced in a study of T-cell memory formation after mild COVID-19. TCRdb re-called the 5' RACE reads with MiXCR, one entry per CDR3 protein. The sample carries about 400,000 distinct CDR3 sequences, about a sixth recorded once. Sample: PBMCs or a T cell subset sorted from them (not recorded which). The receptors stem from a man aged 18 to 30 who had mild COVID-19 (a few samples of this study predate the infection). Cell type and time point are not known.

This chain links TRBV7-2 with TRBJ1-2; D gene ambiguous. Trimming shortened V by 4 bases and J by 4 bases, and 7 bases separated the two germline ends. Germline loops: CDR1 SGHTA, CDR2 FQGNSA. The CDR3 spans 12 residues. The CDR3 spells CASSWTVYGYTF. CDR3 bases: TGTGCCAGCAGCTGGACGGTCTATGGCTACACCTTC.

The table lists this clonotype with many counts. J is TRBJ2-3 and V is TRBV28, with 7 bases that match TRBD2. Unmatched junction bases numbered 3, after V lost 2 bases and J lost 4 bases. CDR3 length equals 14 residues. Germline-derived CDR1 and CDR2 are MDHEN and SYDVKM. The CDR3 sequence: CASSLAGRADTQYF. CDR3 bases: TGTGCCAGCAGTTTAGCGGGGAGGGCAGATACGCAGTATTTT.

This clonotype was found a few times. The chain recombines TRBV5-1 with TRBJ1-1; D not resolved. V lost 0 bases, J lost 4 bases, and 7 bases lay in between. In germline, CDR1 is SGHRS, CDR2 YFSETQ. This CDR3 region has 13 residues. The CDR3 coding sequence is TGCGCCAGCAGCTTGGCTGGGATCACTGAAGCTTTCTTT. Its protein is CASSLAGITEAFF. Using reference TRBV5-1 and TRBJ1-1 for the parts outside the CDR3, the full variable domain is KAGVTQTPRYLIKTRGQQVTLSCSPISGHRSVSWYQQTPGQGLQFLFEYFSETQRNKGNFPGRFSGRQFSNSRSEMNVSTLELGDSALYLCASSLAGITEAFFGQGTRLTVV.

This clonotype was counted only a few times. The J gene is TRBJ2-5, the V gene TRBV5-1; D ambiguous. Germline CDR1 SGHRS, CDR2 YFSETQ. Trimming left V 4 bases short and J 4 bases short, with 14 bases between. The CDR3 is 14 residues long. CDR3 coding DNA: TGCGCCAGCAGCCGGGCCGCGGAAGCAGAGACCCAGTACTTC. Its translation is CASSRAAEAETQYF. Full variable domain (remainder filled in from reference TRBV5-1 and TRBJ2-5): KAGVTQTPRYLIKTRGQQVTLSCSPISGHRSVSWYQQTPGQGLQFLFEYFSETQRNKGNFPGRFSGRQFSNSRSEMNVSTLELGDSALYLCASSRAAEAETQYFGPGTRLLVL.

The rearrangement uses TRBV7-9 and TRBJ2-7, with D perhaps matching TRBD2 (5 bases). CDR3 length equals 13 residues. Between the trimmed V and J ends, which lost 1 base and 7 bases, there was a span of 11 bases. Germline-derived CDR1 and CDR2 are SEHNR and FQNEAQ (reference sequence). The CDR3 DNA reads TGTGCCAGCAGCTTAGACCAGCCGGGGGAGCAGTACTTC. Its protein product is CASSLDQPGEQYF.

V and J are TRBV24-1 and TRBJ2-6; D assignment may be TRBD1 or TRBD2 (5 bases each). Trimming removed 10 bases from V and 0 bases from J, with 18 bases in between. CDR3 length equals 17 residues. Per the germline V gene, CDR1 is KGHDR and CDR2 is SFDVKD. This chain's CDR3 is CATSRDASSSGANVLTF. The CDR3 nucleotides are TGTGCCACTTCAAGGGACGCTTCCAGCTCTGGGGCCAACGTCCTGACTTTC.

The chain employs TRBV3-1 and TRBJ2-5; unclear D gene. The CDR3 loop spans 15 amino acids. From germline, CDR1 is LGHDT and CDR2 YNNKEL (reference sequence). The V end lost 2 bases, the J end lost 1 base, and 11 bases lay between the germline ends. CDR3 amino acids: CASSQNVAIQETQYF. Written as DNA, the CDR3 is TGTGCCAGCAGCCAAAATGTTGCCATCCAAGAGACCCAGTACTTC.

This clonotype has only a few counts. The genes are TRBV21-1 and TRBJ1-6; TRBD1, the D gene given by the table, was not confirmed from the DNA. TRBV21-1 has pseudogene status. This CDR3 contains 15 residues. The CDR3 sequence: CASSVDRGGNSPLHF. Written as DNA, the CDR3 is TGTGCCAGCAGCGTGGACAGGGGAGGGAATTCACCCCTCCACTTT.

This clonotype was detected ten times or more. The chain employs TRBV7-2 and TRBJ2-3; 7 bases are a match to TRBD1. This CDR3 contains 15 residues. Germline CDR1 SGHTA, CDR2 FQGNSA. The V segment lost 6 bases and the J segment 2 bases; nucleotides outside the gene matches: 8. The chain's CDR3 is CASSPARGPTDTQYF. The CDR3 DNA sequence: TGTGCCAGCAGTCCTGCTAGGGGGCCCACAGATACGCAGTATTTT.

The V gene is TRBV28, the J gene TRBJ2-1; 8 bases line up with TRBD2. The CDR3 has 14 residues. V lost 8 bases and J lost 3; bases outside the gene matches: 6. Germline assignment: CDR1 MDHEN and CDR2 SYDVKM. CDR3 in amino acids: CASVSGGHYNEQFF. CDR3 nucleotide sequence: TGTGCCAGCGTAAGCGGGGGACACTACAATGAGCAGTTCTTC.

The sample holds a few counts of this clonotype. The genes are TRBV27 and TRBJ1-1; possibly TRBD1 for D (5 bases). This CDR3 is built from 15 residues. Germline lookup yields CDR1 MNHEY and CDR2 SMNVEV (reference sequence). Between the trimmed V and J ends, which lost 4 bases and 6 bases, there was a span of 18 bases. The CDR3 DNA reads as TGTGCCAGCAGTTCAGGACGGGGGGTTTTCGCTGAAGCTTTCTTT. This gives the protein CASSSGRGVFAEAFF.

This clonotype was seen only a few times. The chain recombines TRBV24-1 with TRBJ2-7; perhaps TRBD1 as D (5 bases). The germline V and J ends were trimmed by 11 bases and 0 bases, with 16 bases remaining between them. The CDR3 contains 14 residues. Per germline, CDR1 KGHDR and CDR2 SFDVKD. CDR3 DNA sequence: TGTGCCATAGGATCCCAGGGCGACTCCTACGAGCAGTACGTC. It codes for CAIGSQGDSYEQYV.

J is TRBJ2-7 and V is TRBV6-6; D is uncertain. Trimming took off 7 bases at V and 3 bases at J, with 16 bases between the two ends. CDR1 is MNHNY and CDR2 is SVGAGI in the germline V gene (reference sequence). This CDR3 has 14 amino acids. The chain's CDR3 is CASKAPGDLYEQYF. CDR3 nucleotide sequence: TGTGCCAGCAAGGCACCAGGAGATCTCTACGAGCAGTACTTC.

The CDR3 sequence is CASSLANGEQYF. In DNA, the CDR3 is TGTGCCAGCAGCCTGGCCAATGGGGAGCAGTACTTC. The chain is built from TRBV7-9 and TRBJ2-7, with D uncertain. V was trimmed by 5 bases and J by 7 bases, leaving 12 bases between them. CDR1 SEHNR and CDR2 FQNEAQ come from the germline V gene (reference sequence). The length of the CDR3 is 12 residues.

This clonotype has more than one count but fewer than ten. V and J are TRBV7-3 and TRBJ1-2; TRBD1 matches 12 bases. Germline lookup yields CDR1 SGHTA and CDR2 FQGTGA. CDR3 length equals 16 residues. After removal of 6 bases from V and 2 bases from J, the junction contained 7 bases not matched to a gene. As DNA, the CDR3 is TGTGCCAGCAGTCCGGGACAGGGGGCCTTGAACTATGGCTACACCTTC. Translating gives CASSPGQGALNYGYTF.

This clonotype was detected many times. The rearrangement joins TRBV12-3 or TRBV12-4 to TRBJ2-7, with D hard to call. This CDR3 region has 12 residues. With 8 bases removed from V and 0 bases from J, the gap between germline ends came to 8 bases. CDR3 sequence: CASGWGSYEQYF. CDR3 DNA: TGTGCCAGCGGATGGGGCTCCTACGAGCAGTACTTC.

This clonotype has only a few counts. CDR3 sequence (DNA): TGTGCCAGCAGCCAGGGACTATTCACAGATACGCAGTATTTT. This translates into CASSQGLFTDTQYF. V usage is TRBV11-2 and J usage is TRBJ2-3; 7 bases are shared with TRBD2. CDR3 length: 14 amino acids. CDR1 is SGHAT and CDR2 is FQNNGV in the germline V gene. V gave up 5 bases and J gave up 2 bases; unmatched junction bases: 4.

The chain uses TRBV11-2 and TRBJ2-7; TRBD2 matches at 13 bases. The CDR3 is 16 residues long. Germline V CDR1 and CDR2: SGHAT, FQNNGV. Trimming took 5 bases from V and 2 from J; bases not matched to a gene: 6. The CDR3 coding sequence is TGTGCCAGCAGCCGCGGACTAGCGGGGGAAACCTACGAGCAGTACGTC. Protein product: CASSRGLAGETYEQYV.

The V gene is TRBV21-1, the J gene TRBJ1-4; the table calls TRBD1, which could not be checked here. TRBV21-1 is noted as a pseudogene. The CDR3 length is 16 residues. CDR3 DNA sequence: TGTGCCAGCAATCAACAGGAGGGGGTGATCGGTGAAAAACTGTTTTTT. Encoded protein: CASNQQEGVIGEKLFF.

The genes are TRBV12-3 or TRBV12-4 and TRBJ1-3; possible D gene TRBD1, 6 bases. The V end lost 7 bases, the J end lost 0 bases, and 16 bases lay between the germline ends. The CDR3 totals 16 residues. The CDR3 DNA reads TGTGCCAGCACTATCCGGACAGCGAACTCTGGAAACACCATATATTTT. It specifies CASTIRTANSGNTIYF.

This chain connects TRBV9 to TRBJ2-1; D is possibly TRBD2 (5 bases). The CDR3 runs to 11 residues. Trimming cost V 0 bases and J 11 bases, with 6 bases left between them. Germline V CDR1 and CDR2: SGDLS, YYNGEE. The CDR3 coding sequence is TGTGCCAGCAGCGTAGGGGAGCAGCAGTTCTTC. This codes for CASSVGEQQFF.

This clonotype was detected only a few times. The chain carries TRBV5-1 and TRBJ2-5, with TRBD1 identical over 9 bases. The CDR3 totals 16 residues. Trimming removed 0 bases from V and 5 bases from J; junction bases left unmatched: 8. Germline V CDR1 and CDR2: SGHRS, YFSETQ. The CDR3 bases are TGCGCCAGCAGCTTGGGGACAGGGGAGTTCCGGGAGACCCAGTACTTC. Its protein product is CASSLGTGEFRETQYF.

The chain uses TRBV18 and TRBJ2-7; D is perhaps TRBD1 or TRBD2 (6 bases each). The germline gives CDR1 KGHSH, CDR2 LQKENI. The CDR3 loop spans 15 amino acids. V gave up 0 bases and J gave up 3 bases, with 12 bases separating them. The CDR3 region is CASSPPKGGLYEQYF. CDR3 bases: TGTGCCAGCTCACCACCGAAGGGGGGCCTCTACGAGCAGTACTTC.

The sample holds a few counts of this clonotype. The chain joins TRBV3-1 to TRBJ1-2, with TRBD1 as a possible D gene (5 bases). V was clipped by 0 bases and J by 7 bases, with 6 bases between them. The CDR3 sequence is 12 residues long. In germline, CDR1 is LGHDT, CDR2 YNNKEL (reference sequence). Here the CDR3 reads CASSQDGAGYTF. The DNA of the CDR3 is TGTGCCAGCAGCCAAGACGGGGCTGGCTACACCTTC.

This clonotype turned up a few times. V is TRBV5-4 and J is TRBJ1-4, with D perhaps TRBD1 (6 bases). Germline values: CDR1 SGHNT, CDR2 YYREEE (reference sequence). CDR3 length: 17 residues. The germline V and J ends were trimmed by 4 bases and 0 bases, with 16 bases remaining between them. In DNA form, the CDR3 reads TGTGCCAGCAGCGCCGGACAGCATCACGCAACTAATGAAAAACTGTTTTTT. Protein product: CASSAGQHHATNEKLFF.

This clonotype appeared a few times. The V and J genes are TRBV6-5 and TRBJ1-1; 8 nucleotides align to TRBD1. V lost 6 bases and J lost 10; bases outside the gene matches: 10. The CDR3 extends over 13 amino acids. From germline, CDR1 is MNHEY and CDR2 SVGAGI. In DNA, the CDR3 is TGTGCCAGCAGCCCCCAGACAGGGGTGGGAGCTTTCTTT. This encodes CASSPQTGVGAFF.